This record concerns one T cell receptor beta chain sequence. Its specificity is not known. This sample is part of a study of glioma-infiltrating T cells after dendritic cell vaccination. Study-wide results and limits: TCR clonality showed no direct relationship with survival.

Germline V CDR1 and CDR2: MNHEY, SMNVEV (reference sequence). The V segment lost 6 bases and the J segment 0 bases; nucleotides outside the gene matches: 5. This CDR3 contains 15 residues. Profiling relied on immunoSEQ multiplex PCR, and the TCRdb table lists in-frame clones only, not all of them. The repertoire has 80,000 to 100,000 clones, 79% of them found once; the top ten carry 5.5% to 7%. This receptor was obtained from a human donor with glioblastoma. The chain carries TRBV27 and TRBJ2-4; 7 nucleotides agree with TRBD2. The sample was blood, taken before dendritic cell vaccination. The CDR3 protein is CASRAGALAKNIQYF. The DNA for the CDR3 is TGTGCCAGCAGGGCGGGAGCACTAGCCAAAAACATTCAGTACTTC.